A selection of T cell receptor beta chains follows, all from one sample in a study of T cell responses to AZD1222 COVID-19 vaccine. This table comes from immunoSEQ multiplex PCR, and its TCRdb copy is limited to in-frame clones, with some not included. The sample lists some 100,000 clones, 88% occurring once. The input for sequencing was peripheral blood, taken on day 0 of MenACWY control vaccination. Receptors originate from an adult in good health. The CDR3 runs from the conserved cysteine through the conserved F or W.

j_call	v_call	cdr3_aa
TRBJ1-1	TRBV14	CASSQAPDGNTEAFF
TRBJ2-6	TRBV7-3	CASLGTASSGANVLTF
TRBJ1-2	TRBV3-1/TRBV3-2	CASSQDGTGGGHTF
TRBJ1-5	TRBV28	CANGGDNQPQHF
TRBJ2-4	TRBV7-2	CASSPRSLAKNIQYF
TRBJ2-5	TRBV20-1	CSAMRETQYF
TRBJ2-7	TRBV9	CASSVAGDNYEQYF
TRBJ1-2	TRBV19	CASSTWAETKTPDYGYTF
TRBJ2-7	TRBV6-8	CATPRVGGENYEQYF
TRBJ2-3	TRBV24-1	CATSDPTAGDTQYF
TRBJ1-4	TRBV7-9	CASSLYRAANEKLFF
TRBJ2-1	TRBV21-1	CASSKGHSLVEDNEQFF
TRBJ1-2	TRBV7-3	CASSLGGYGGYTF
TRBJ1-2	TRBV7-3	CASSPTGDEGYTF
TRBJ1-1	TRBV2	CASSDLGKPEAFF
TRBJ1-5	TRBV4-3	CASSQGHPYSNQPQHF
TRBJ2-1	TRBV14	CASSQEVGLSSYNEQFF
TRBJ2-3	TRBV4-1	CASSQEARAGVDTQYF
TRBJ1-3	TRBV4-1	CASSQNLIGYGNTIYF
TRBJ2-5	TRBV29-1	CSVQRGRIQETQYF
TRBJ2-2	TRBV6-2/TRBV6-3	CASSYPKDSSGTGELFF
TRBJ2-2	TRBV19	CASSRGGDGIGELFF
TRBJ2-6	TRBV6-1	CASSEGLAAGANVLTF
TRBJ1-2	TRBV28	CASAEVAQGARIGYTF
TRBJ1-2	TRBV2	CASRAFKEGGRLNYGYTF
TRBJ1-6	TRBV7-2	CASSLDGYNSPLHF
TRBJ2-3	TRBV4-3	CASSQDQGPDRDTQYF
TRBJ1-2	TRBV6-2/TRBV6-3	CASSRPPSSTGVGYGYTF